This T cell receptor (beta chain) came from a study of T cell clonality in common variable immunodeficiency (dated by TCRdb to the mid-2010s). Study-level results and caveats: CVID subjects shared fewer TCRbeta clones with each other than healthy controls did (p < 0.0001). Even though DNA input was equal, the average per sample came to 75,000 to 95,000 unique sequences for controls compared with around 33,000 for CVID samples. Patient heterogeneity within the CVID cohort put limits on correlating repertoire features with clinical complications. TCRbeta clonality was higher in CVID subjects than in healthy controls (t-test p = 0.018), and the increase was most characteristic of about a third of subjects. According to the authors, finding the cause of the higher clonality in CVID would require sequencing the repertoires of T cell subpopulations. CVID TCRbeta sequences were reported to have fewer deletions and N-nucleotide insertions and to lack highly modified clones with 13 or more V deletions.

This clone was detected ten times or more. This clone's antigen is unknown. The read finishes 3 residues shy of the CDR3 end, and the germline J gene is used to complete it. Standard criteria were used to diagnose CVID, namely serum IgG, IgA and/or IgM reduced below the normal range together with specific antibody deficiency. There were 40 to 45 subjects in the CVID group (about 29 male and roughly 15 female), ranging in age from 9 to 64 years, with a mean age of roughly 40. Most of the CVID patients and most of the healthy controls were of Caucasian heritage. At the time of study participation, every CVID subject had been on replacement immunoglobulin therapy for at least one year. At the time of blood collection, no CVID subject was ill or was being treated with immunomodulatory or immunosuppressive medication. From each donor, roughly 5 to 9 ml of heparinized peripheral whole blood was collected. Genomic DNA from adults with common variable immune deficiency (CVID) and from healthy adult controls was the source for sequencing TCRbeta CDR3 repertoires. To isolate peripheral blood mononuclear cells, diluted blood was subjected to density centrifugation over Hypaque 1077 or Ficoll-Paque. Unsorted mononuclear cells served as the source of genomic DNA, which was extracted either by Qiagen column purification or by a centrifugation-based method.

The CDR3 measures 13 amino acids from cysteine to phenylalanine. The DNA has 30 bases, all within the CDR3, and is read from base 1. The germline V gene gives CDR1 as SGHDT and CDR2 as YYEEEE. CVID samples and control samples contributed equivalent amounts of genomic DNA as sequencing input. For every sample, a 60 bp segment covering the rearranged TCRbeta CDR3 region was amplified and then sequenced. The immunoSEQ assay, a bias-corrected multiplex PCR with high-throughput sequencing, was employed for TCRbeta amplification. The study's processing was this. Every unique nucleotide sequence was considered a clone and was annotated with V, D and J genes, copy number and frequency. Sequences were labeled productive if in frame, and non-productive if out of frame or containing stop codons. Clonality was calculated from Shannon's entropy as previously described. The predicted amino acid sequences of productive clones were used to derive the mean CDR3 Kyte-Doolittle hydropathy. Using the R hclust function, scaled V gene usage was clustered hierarchically with Manhattan distance and complete linkage. Sharing of clones by CDR3 amino acid sequence was evaluated through resampling of 12 repertoires per group over 100 rounds. The repertoires were searched for approximately 72 published EBV-specific TCRbeta sequences and some 240 published CMV-specific TCRbeta sequences. After a couple of CVID samples that produced fewer than 10,000 sequences were dropped from the analysis, 42 CVID repertoires remained. TCRdb retrieved this table from immuneACCESS and kept in-frame rearrangements only. Not all clones are present; in checked studies, unresolved V genes account for under half, and no reason is known for the remainder. The V and J calls and clone size were taken over from that table, and D and trimming were inferred from the DNA. The sample counts 9,500 to 15,000 clones, each observed more than once. About 6.6% of the sample is taken by the ten largest.

The sample was peripheral blood mononuclear cells. The receptor was derived from a human donor with common variable immunodeficiency. The sequence links TRBV5-6 to TRBJ1-2; a tentative D match to TRBD1 spans 6 bases. The CDR3 loop reads CASSDNRVRGYTF. CDR3 bases read: TGTGCCAGCAGCGATAACAGGGTTCGCGGC.